This T cell receptor beta chain is drawn from a study of beta chain features in type 1 diabetes. Study-level points and caveats: The study found moderately but significantly shorter TCRB CDR3s in all four CD4+ subsets of Type 1 diabetes patients. Researchers reported that naive, central memory and Treg TCRB repertoires appeared more similar in patients than in healthy donors.

All of the isolated RNA was reverse transcribed, so expressed TCRB transcripts were sequenced. TCRdb keeps only in-frame clones here, not all; method: immunoSEQ multiplex PCR. The data contain 150,000 to 200,000 clones, less than 9.5% of them singletons. V was pared by 0 bases and J by 2 bases, with 6 bases of the junction left unmatched. The CDR3 totals 16 residues. Germline CDR1 reads LNHNV; CDR2 reads YYDKDF (reference sequence). A remark on this clone: Its antigen is still unknown.

This sequence was found in a woman aged 35 to 49 with type 1 diabetes. The sequenced sample consisted of central memory CD4+ T cells from blood. The chain recombines TRBV15 with TRBJ2-7, with TRBD2 matching 8 bases. CDR3 residues: CATSRDSGLVTYEQYF. CDR3 in DNA: TGTGCCACCAGCAGAGATTCGGGACTAGTAACCTACGAGCAGTACTTC.